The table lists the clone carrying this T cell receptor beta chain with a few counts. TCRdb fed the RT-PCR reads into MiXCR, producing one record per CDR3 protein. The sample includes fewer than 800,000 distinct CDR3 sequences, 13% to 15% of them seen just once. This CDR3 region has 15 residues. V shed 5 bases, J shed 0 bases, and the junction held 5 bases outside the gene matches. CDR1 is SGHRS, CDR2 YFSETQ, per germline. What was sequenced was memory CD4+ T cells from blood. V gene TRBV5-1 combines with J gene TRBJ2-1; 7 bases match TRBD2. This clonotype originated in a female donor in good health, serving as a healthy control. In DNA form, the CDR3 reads TGCGCCAGCAGGACGAGCGGGACCTCCTACAATGAGCAGTTCTTC. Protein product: CASRTSGTSYNEQFF. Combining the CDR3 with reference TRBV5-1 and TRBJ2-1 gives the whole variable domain KAGVTQTPRYLIKTRGQQVTLSCSPISGHRSVSWYQQTPGQGLQFLFEYFSETQRNKGNFPGRFSGRQFSNSRSEMNVSTLELGDSALYLCASRTSGTSYNEQFFGPGTRLTVL.